The rows below give T cell receptor beta chains drawn from one sample of a study of cytomegalovirus exposure and HLA in healthy donors. Data came from immunoSEQ multiplex PCR; TCRdb stores just in-frame clones and leaves some out. This sample has about 98,000 clones, with approximately 72% found just once. Sample: PBMCs. The receptors originated from a man between 18 and 29 years old in good health and CMV-seropositive. Each CDR3 is given with its conserved first and last residue. A D gene is named only where the DNA matches it firmly. Where a row states a size, it is once, few, many or the class of an expanded clone; other rows omit it.

clone size: NA; D gene: TRBD2; V gene: TRBV5-1; J gene: TRBJ2-3; CDR3 protein: CASSLGLAVADTQYF; CDR3 DNA: TGCGCCAGCAGCTTGGGACTAGCGGTTGCGGATACGCAGTATTTT
clone size: NA; D gene: TRBD1; V gene: TRBV2; J gene: TRBJ1-1; CDR3 protein: CASSRQGVRNTEAFF; CDR3 DNA: TGTGCCAGCAGTCGACAGGGGGTTAGGAACACTGAAGCTTTCTTT
clone size: NA; D gene: NA; V gene: TRBV5-6; J gene: TRBJ2-7; CDR3 protein: CASSLLGDYEQYF; CDR3 DNA: TGTGCCAGCAGCTTGTTGGGAGACTACGAGCAGTACTTC
clone size: NA; D gene: NA; V gene: TRBV5-6; J gene: TRBJ1-2; CDR3 protein: CASSLADRAYGYTF; CDR3 DNA: TGTGCCAGCAGCTTGGCGGACAGAGCCTATGGCTACACCTTC
clone size: NA; D gene: TRBD1; V gene: TRBV16; J gene: TRBJ2-4; CDR3 protein: CASSRTGGSRLAKNIQYF; CDR3 DNA: TGTGCCAGCAGCCGGACAGGGGGCTCCCGACTAGCCAAAAACATTCAGTACTTC
clone size: few; D gene: TRBD1; V gene: TRBV19; J gene: TRBJ2-1; CDR3 protein: CASSSSGTGRWNEQFF; CDR3 DNA: TGTGCCAGTAGTAGCTCCGGGACAGGGAGGTGGAATGAGCAGTTCTTC
clone size: NA; D gene: NA; V gene: TRBV10-2; J gene: TRBJ1-5; CDR3 protein: CASSESTPNSNQPQHF; CDR3 DNA: TGCGCCAGCAGTGAGTCCACACCAAATAGCAATCAGCCCCAGCATTTT
clone size: NA; D gene: NA; V gene: TRBV4-1; J gene: TRBJ1-4; CDR3 protein: CASSHQLGALLGKLFF; CDR3 DNA: TGCGCCAGCAGCCATCAACTTGGGGCACTTCTTGGAAAACTGTTTTTT
clone size: NA; D gene: NA; V gene: TRBV27; J gene: TRBJ2-5; CDR3 protein: CARHGGRQTQYF; CDR3 DNA: TGTGCCAGGCACGGAGGGCGTCAGACCCAGTACTTC
clone size: NA; D gene: TRBD2; V gene: TRBV4-1; J gene: TRBJ2-7; CDR3 protein: CASSPSDFGLAGGYEQYF; CDR3 DNA: TGCGCCAGCAGCCCGTCCGATTTTGGACTAGCGGGGGGCTACGAGCAGTACTTC
clone size: few; D gene: NA; V gene: TRBV6-5; J gene: TRBJ2-7; CDR3 protein: CASRVTSQAYEQYF; CDR3 DNA: TGTGCCAGCAGAGTTACGTCGCAGGCCTACGAGCAGTACTTC
clone size: few; D gene: TRBD2; V gene: TRBV5-6; J gene: TRBJ2-3; CDR3 protein: CASSSPLAGGRTDTQYF; CDR3 DNA: TGTGCCAGCAGCTCCCCCCTAGCGGGGGGAAGAACAGATACGCAGTATTTT
clone size: NA; D gene: NA; V gene: TRBV6-4; J gene: TRBJ2-3; CDR3 protein: CASSDRHRDTQYF; CDR3 DNA: TGTGCCAGCAGTGACAGACACAGGGATACGCAGTATTTT
clone size: few; D gene: TRBD1; V gene: TRBV11-2; J gene: TRBJ1-2; CDR3 protein: CASSALGGSGYTF; CDR3 DNA: TGTGCCAGCAGCGCATTAGGGGGCTCTGGCTACACCTTC
clone size: NA; D gene: TRBD1; V gene: TRBV15; J gene: TRBJ2-7; CDR3 protein: CATSREGQGAYEQYF; CDR3 DNA: TGTGCCACCAGCAGAGAGGGACAGGGGGCTTACGAGCAGTACTTC
clone size: NA; D gene: NA; V gene: TRBV5-6; J gene: TRBJ1-6; CDR3 protein: CASSGRDSQYSPLHF; CDR3 DNA: TGTGCCAGCAGCGGGCGGGACTCCCAATATTCACCCCTCCACTTT
clone size: NA; D gene: NA; V gene: TRBV7-2; J gene: TRBJ1-5; CDR3 protein: CASSLGRGGNQPQHF; CDR3 DNA: TGTGCCAGCAGCTTGGGGAGGGGTGGTAATCAGCCCCAGCATTTT
clone size: NA; D gene: TRBD2; V gene: TRBV28; J gene: TRBJ2-1; CDR3 protein: CASSLTSGGAGEQFF; CDR3 DNA: TGTGCCAGCAGTTTAACTAGCGGGGGGGCGGGTGAGCAGTTCTTC